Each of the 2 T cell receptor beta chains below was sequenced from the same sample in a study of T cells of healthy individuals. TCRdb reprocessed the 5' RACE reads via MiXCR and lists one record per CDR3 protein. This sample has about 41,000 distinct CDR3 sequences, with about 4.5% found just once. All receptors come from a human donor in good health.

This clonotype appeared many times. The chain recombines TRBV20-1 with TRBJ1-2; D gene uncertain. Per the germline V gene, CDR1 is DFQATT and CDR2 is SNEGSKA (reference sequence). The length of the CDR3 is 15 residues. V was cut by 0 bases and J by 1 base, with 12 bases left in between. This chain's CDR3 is CSARDRGVLNYGYTF. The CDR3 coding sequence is TGCAGTGCTAGAGATCGTGGGGTACTTAACTATGGCTACACCTTC.

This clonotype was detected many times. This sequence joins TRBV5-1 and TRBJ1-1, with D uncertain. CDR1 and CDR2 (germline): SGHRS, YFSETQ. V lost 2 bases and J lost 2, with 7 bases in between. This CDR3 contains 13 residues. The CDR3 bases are TGCGCCAGCAGCTTAGAGCCTAACACTGAAGCTTTCTTT. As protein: CASSLEPNTEAFF.